Presented here are 15 T cell receptor beta chains from one specimen sequenced in a study of neurological immune-mediated disorders. TCRdb passed the 5' RACE reads through MiXCR, listing each CDR3 protein once. The sample shows about 52,000 distinct CDR3 sequences, roughly 4% of them seen only once. The sample taken for sequencing was PBMCs. Receptors originate from a man aged 25-40 years with multiple sclerosis.

This clonotype was recorded many times. This chain links TRBV27 with TRBJ2-1, with D possibly being TRBD2 (5 bases). The CDR3 is made up of 12 amino acids. V was trimmed by 11 bases and J by 7 bases, leaving 15 bases between them. Looked up from germline, CDR1 is MNHEY and CDR2 is SMNVEV (reference sequence). CDR3 residues: CAGVTPGNEQFF. CDR3 nucleotide sequence: TGTGCCGGGGTCACCCCGGGAAATGAGCAGTTCTTC.

Ten or more counts support this clonotype. The rearrangement uses TRBV7-3 and TRBJ2-1; D is uncertain. This CDR3 is built from 13 residues. Deletions cut 5 bases from V and 9 bases from J, with 14 bases between. Germline CDR1 and CDR2: SGHTA and FQGTGA. CDR3 sequence (DNA): TGTGCCAGCAGCCCGAGCATTAATAGTGAGCAGTTCTTC. It encodes CASSPSINSEQFF.

This clonotype was detected ten times or more. This chain uses TRBV6-5 with TRBJ1-2, with D unresolved. In germline, CDR1 is MNHEY, CDR2 SVGAGI. The ends were cut back, 0 bases at V and 3 bases at J, with 8 bases in the middle. The CDR3 totals 14 residues. This CDR3 is CASSYSPPDYGYTF. DNA for the CDR3: TGTGCCAGCAGTTACTCGCCACCCGACTATGGCTACACCTTC.

This clonotype came up many times. The chain recombines TRBV20-1 with TRBJ2-1; no clear D. CDR3 length: 15 residues. The germline gives CDR1 DFQATT, CDR2 SNEGSKA (reference sequence). Between the trimmed V and J ends, which lost 0 bases and 4 bases, there was a span of 13 bases. The CDR3 DNA sequence: TGCAGTGCTAGAGATCTGGTGCAGATATACAATGAGCAGTTCTTC. Encoded protein: CSARDLVQIYNEQFF.

At least ten counts were recorded for this clonotype. This chain joins TRBV7-8 and TRBJ2-5, with 10 bases identical to TRBD2. This CDR3 is 13 amino acids long. Germline V lookup: CDR1 SGHVS, CDR2 FQNEAQ. After removal of 7 bases from V and 3 bases from J, the junction contained 2 bases not matched to a gene. The CDR3 sequence: CASKTSGKETQYF. CDR3 in DNA: TGTGCCAGCAAAACTAGCGGGAAAGAGACCCAGTACTTC.

This clonotype was counted at least ten times. V usage is TRBV9 and J usage is TRBJ1-2, with TRBD1 matching over 7 bases. CDR3 length equals 15 residues. Trimming cost V 3 bases and J 0 bases; bases outside gene matches: 5. Germline loops: CDR1 SGDLS, CDR2 YYNGEE. The CDR3 protein is CASSARDSPNYGYTF. CDR3 DNA sequence: TGTGCCAGCAGCGCCCGGGACAGTCCTAACTATGGCTACACCTTC.

This clonotype has a count of ten or more. This rearrangement joins TRBV12-3 or TRBV12-4 to TRBJ1-1; D remains ambiguous. The CDR3 is made up of 13 amino acids. V gave up 7 bases and J gave up 5 bases, with 14 bases separating them. The CDR3 protein is CASTNGDKTEAFF. The DNA for the CDR3 is TGTGCCAGCACCAACGGGGATAAGACTGAAGCTTTCTTT.

This clonotype was picked up many times. V usage is TRBV2 and J usage is TRBJ1-2; 7 bases agree with TRBD1. With 8 bases clipped from V and 4 bases from J, the junction kept 13 bases outside the gene matches. This CDR3 has 15 amino acids. Germline V lookup: CDR1 SNHLY, CDR2 FYNNEI. CDR3 loop: CASSLGDRVPYGYTF. CDR3 DNA: TGTGCCAGCTCCCTCGGAGACAGGGTGCCCTATGGCTACACCTTC.

The J gene is TRBJ1-6, the V gene TRBV20-1; tentatively, D is TRBD1 (6 bases). The V gene lost 5 bases and the J gene lost 8 bases, with 16 bases spanning the gap. The CDR3 is 14 residues long. CDR1 and CDR2 from the germline V gene are DFQATT and SNEGSKA (reference sequence). Written as DNA, the CDR3 is TGCAGTGCTCCCCGAGGGGGAGGGGATTCACCCCTCCACTTT. It yields the protein CSAPRGGGDSPLHF.

This clonotype was recorded at least ten times. V gene TRBV20-1 combines with J gene TRBJ1-4; tentatively, D is TRBD1 (5 bases). This CDR3 has 13 residues. V lost 3 bases and J 5 bases, leaving 10 bases between the germline ends. The germline gives CDR1 DFQATT, CDR2 SNEGSKA (reference sequence). CDR3 coding DNA: TGCAGTGCTAGGGCGACAGCGAATGAAAAACTGTTTTTT. It yields the protein CSARATANEKLFF.

This clonotype appeared many times. V gene TRBV12-3 or TRBV12-4 combines with J gene TRBJ2-5; weak D call: TRBD2 (6 bases). CDR3 length: 14 residues. V gave up 6 bases and J gave up 5 bases, with 16 bases separating them. The CDR3 sequence: CASSPFWGVETQYF. CDR3 sequence (DNA): TGTGCCAGCAGCCCGTTCTGGGGGGTTGAGACCCAGTACTTC.

This clonotype was seen at least ten times. The chain joins TRBV15 to TRBJ2-5, with D possibly being TRBD1 or TRBD2 (5 bases each). Deletions cut 1 base from V and 5 bases from J, with 14 bases between. This CDR3 region has 15 residues. In germline, CDR1 is LNHNV, CDR2 YYDKDF (reference sequence). The CDR3 spells CATSRAVGREETQYF. CDR3 in DNA: TGTGCCACCAGCAGAGCTGTGGGCAGGGAGGAGACCCAGTACTTC.

This clonotype showed up many times. V is TRBV5-6 and J is TRBJ1-2; 7 bases are shared with TRBD1. CDR1 is SGHDT, CDR2 YYEEEE, per germline. V lost 4 bases to trimming and J lost 1 base; unmatched junction nucleotides: 10. The CDR3 loop spans 16 amino acids. CDR3 protein: CASSRTGFLSNYGYTF. CDR3 DNA sequence: TGTGCCAGCAGCCGGACAGGCTTTCTTAGTAACTATGGCTACACCTTC.

This clonotype was seen many times. The chain combines TRBV15 with TRBJ1-4, with 7 bases fitting TRBD1. This CDR3 is 14 amino acids long. CDR1 is LNHNV, CDR2 YYDKDF, per germline (reference sequence). Trimming cost V 3 bases and J 8 bases; bases outside gene matches: 6. The chain's CDR3 is CATSSNRGREKLFF. DNA of the CDR3: TGTGCCACCAGCAGTAACAGGGGTCGAGAAAAACTGTTTTTT.

Ten or more counts support this clonotype. The chain has TRBV5-1 and TRBJ2-7; D is uncertain. CDR1 is SGHRS and CDR2 is YFSETQ in the germline V gene. This CDR3 is 14 amino acids long. The V end was cut by 0 bases, the J end by 5 bases, with 12 bases between. Here the CDR3 DNA reads TGCGCCAGCAGCTTGGTTTTAGCTGCTCACGAGCAGTACTTC. Translating gives CASSLVLAAHEQYF.